The 22 T cell receptor beta chains below were found in one sample sequenced in a study of human T cells and chemical hapten exposure. Specified time point: pre-sensitization, week 0. Documented treatment: therapeutic diphenylcyclopropenone sensitization with weekly scalp DPC. Using its own MiXCR run on the RACE reads, TCRdb lists one record per CDR3 protein. The sample lists about 74,000 distinct CDR3 sequences; around 15% were seen once. The sample was whole blood, taken in connection with sensitization to the hapten diphenylcyclopropenone (DPC). The receptors derive from a woman aged 45-59 years with alopecia areata. Some clones in this sample may be carry-over from other donors' samples.

In this sample, this clonotype turned up many times. The CDR3 reads CASARTSGSSSYNEQFF. The CDR3, as DNA: TGTGCCAGCGCCCGGACTAGCGGGAGTAGCTCCTACAATGAGCAGTTCTTC. The chain recombines TRBV11-3 with TRBJ2-1; TRBD2 matches at 13 bases. Germline values: CDR1 SGHNT, CDR2 YENEEA. The V gene end was trimmed by 8 bases and the J gene end by 0 bases; junction bases not matched to a gene: 7. This CDR3 is 17 amino acids long.

The chain links TRBV25-1 to TRBJ2-2, with no clear D. V was pared by 9 bases and J by 7 bases, with 18 bases between. CDR1 and CDR2 from the germline V gene are MGHDK and SYGVNS. This CDR3 spans 14 amino acids. CDR3 sequence: CASSFAETSGELFF. In DNA form, the CDR3 reads TGTGCCAGTTCCTTCGCGGAGACGAGCGGGGAGCTGTTTTTT.

This clonotype was picked up many times. This rearrangement joins TRBV5-1 to TRBJ1-1; D gene ambiguous. Germline loops: CDR1 SGHRS, CDR2 YFSETQ. V lost 4 bases to trimming and J lost 5 bases, with 12 bases between them. The CDR3 covers 13 residues. The CDR3 sequence is CASSPRGGTEAFF. CDR3 coding DNA: TGCGCCAGCAGCCCCCGCGGTGGGACTGAAGCTTTCTTT.

This clonotype was seen a single time. One end of the junction does not line up with germline, which may come from a read error. The gene calls are TRBV20-1 and TRBJ1-2; D remains unclear. This CDR3 region has 12 residues. The germline gives CDR1 DFQATT, CDR2 SNEGSKA (reference sequence). The CDR3 spells CGARVQNYGYTF. In nucleotides, the CDR3 is TGCGGTGCTAGAGTACAGAACTATGGCTACACCTTC.

Only a few counts were recorded for this clonotype. The chain is built from TRBV11-2 and TRBJ1-6; D is unclear. V dropped 5 bases and J dropped 14 bases, with 10 bases sitting between them. From germline, CDR1 is SGHAT and CDR2 FQNNGV. This CDR3 spans 11 amino acids. CDR3 nucleotides: TGTGCCAGCAGCGCAGGTGGGACCCTCCACTTT. It is translated as CASSAGGTLHF. The full variable domain, in which reference TRBV11-2 and TRBJ1-6 provide the parts outside the CDR3, is EAGVAQSPRYKIIEKRQSVAFWCNPISGHATLYWYQQILGQGPKLLIQFQNNGVVDDSQLPKDRFSAERLKGVDSTLKIQPAKLEDSAVYLCASSAGGTLHFGNGTRLTVT.

V and J are TRBV4-2 and TRBJ1-2; D unresolved. Trimming removed 1 base at V and 8 bases at J, with 17 bases between. The germline gives CDR1 LGHNA, CDR2 YNFKEQ. The length of the CDR3 is 15 residues. The CDR3: CASSQGMGILWGYTF. The CDR3 nucleotides are TGTGCCAGCAGCCAAGGGATGGGGATACTATGGGGCTACACCTTC.

The rearrangement joins TRBV5-4 to TRBJ2-5; 7 bases agree with TRBD2. V was clipped by 4 bases and J by 2 bases; unmatched bases: 5. CDR1 is SGHNT and CDR2 is YYREEE in the germline V gene (reference sequence). CDR3 length: 14 residues. The CDR3 bases are TGTGCCAGCAGCCCATGGGGGGGGCAAGAGACCCAGTACTTC. Translation: CASSPWGGQETQYF.

The chain combines TRBV12-3 or TRBV12-4 with TRBJ2-7, with 8 bases lining up with TRBD1. There are 14 residues in the CDR3. The V segment lost 8 bases and the J segment 4 bases; nucleotides outside the gene matches: 10. The CDR3 protein is CASQPGQGTYEQYF. The CDR3 DNA sequence: TGTGCCAGCCAACCTGGACAGGGAACTTACGAGCAGTACTTC.

This clonotype was counted many times. V gene TRBV7-9 combines with J gene TRBJ2-7; a weak D match, TRBD2 (5 bases). The CDR3 has 15 amino acids. The germline CDR1 and CDR2 sequences are SEHNR and FQNEAQ (reference sequence). V lost 7 bases and J lost 5, with 21 bases in between. CDR3: CASNDLAGLGNEQYF. The DNA for the CDR3 is TGTGCCAGCAATGACCTAGCCGGCCTAGGAAACGAGCAGTACTTC.

This clonotype has more than one count but fewer than ten. This chain connects TRBV5-1 to TRBJ2-7, with TRBD2 matching over 7 bases. The CDR3 sequence is 14 residues long. From germline, CDR1 is SGHRS and CDR2 YFSETQ. V was clipped by 4 bases and J by 2 bases; unmatched bases: 6. The CDR3 reads CASSAREGTYEQYF. Here the CDR3 DNA reads TGCGCCAGCAGCGCCAGGGAGGGGACCTACGAGCAGTACTTC.

The CDR3 sequence: CASRQLGDTPNEKLFF. In DNA form, the CDR3 reads TGTGCCAGCAGACAACTGGGAGACACTCCTAATGAAAAACTGTTTTTT. The rearrangement uses TRBV11-2 and TRBJ1-4; no clear D gene. V was trimmed by 6 bases and J by 3 bases, leaving 17 bases between them. This CDR3 is built from 16 residues. Per germline, CDR1 SGHAT and CDR2 FQNNGV.

Ten or more counts support this clonotype. The chain links TRBV6-5 to TRBJ1-1, with D uncertain. V lost 2 bases to trimming and J lost 4 bases, with 8 bases between them. Germline V CDR1 and CDR2: MNHEY, SVGAGI. The CDR3 is made up of 13 amino acids. CDR3 loop: CASSYGVSTEAFF. The DNA of the CDR3 is TGTGCCAGCAGTTACGGGGTGAGCACTGAAGCTTTCTTT.

The genes are TRBV7-9 and TRBJ1-2, with TRBD1 matching over 7 bases. Trimming removed 5 bases from V and 4 bases from J; junction bases left unmatched: 4. The CDR3 covers 13 residues. Germline V CDR1 and CDR2: SEHNR, FQNEAQ (reference sequence). The DNA of the CDR3 is TGTGCCAGCAGCCCGGACAGGAGCTATGGCTACACCTTC. Residues: CASSPDRSYGYTF.

This clonotype was found a few times. The V and J genes are TRBV24-1 and TRBJ2-1, with TRBD2 identical over 12 bases. The V gene's germline CDR1 is KGHDR and CDR2 SFDVKD. The CDR3 is 14 residues long. V shed 3 bases and J 9 bases; nucleotides not matched to a gene: 2. The DNA of the CDR3 is TGTGCCACCAGTGATCTAGCGGGAGGGGGTGAGCAGTTCTTC. Protein sequence: CATSDLAGGGEQFF.

This clonotype has ten or more counts. The chain combines TRBV28 with TRBJ2-1, with 7 bases that match TRBD2. Trimming at V came to 6 bases and at J to 0 bases, leaving 8 bases not matched to a gene. Germline CDR1 MDHEN, CDR2 SYDVKM. CDR3 length: 16 residues. This CDR3 is CASRTAGRSSYNEQFF. CDR3 bases: TGTGCCAGCAGAACGGCCGGGAGGAGCTCCTACAATGAGCAGTTCTTC.

The chain is built from TRBV25-1 and TRBJ1-6; D gene uncertain. V lost 3 bases and J lost 10, with 13 bases in between. Germline V gene data show CDR1 as MGHDK and CDR2 as SYGVNS. The CDR3 spans 14 residues. The CDR3 is CASSESMLISPLHF. The CDR3 bases are TGTGCCAGCAGTGAGTCGATGTTAATCTCACCCCTCCACTTT.

A word on this clonotype: One end of the junction is discordant with germline, which a read error may explain. This chain joins TRBV7-6 and TRBJ2-1; tentative D call: TRBD2 (5 bases). The CDR3 spans 15 residues. Per the germline V gene, CDR1 is SGHVS and CDR2 is FNYEAQ. Here the CDR3 DNA reads TGTGTCAGCACCCCACTAGGGAGCTCCTACAATGAGCAGTTCTTC. Its protein product is CVSTPLGSSYNEQFF.

This clonotype was seen a handful of times. The chain combines TRBV4-3 with TRBJ2-3; the match to TRBD2 covers 10 bases. The CDR3 sequence is 15 residues long. Trimming at V came to 4 bases and at J to 4 bases, leaving 5 bases not matched to a gene. Germline V gene sequence: CDR1 LGHNA, CDR2 YSLEER. In DNA, the CDR3 is TGCGCCAGCAGCCCGACTAGCGGGCAGGCAGATACGCAGTATTTT. This encodes CASSPTSGQADTQYF.

V gene TRBV12-3 or TRBV12-4 combines with J gene TRBJ1-5; TRBD1 aligns across 7 bases. V shed 4 bases, J shed 7 bases, and the junction held 22 bases outside the gene matches. This CDR3 is built from 19 residues. Here the CDR3 DNA reads TGTGCCAGCAGTTCTCGACAGGGAAGAGGTGAAAGATCTGAGCAGCCCCAGCATTTT. It encodes CASSSRQGRGERSEQPQHF.

In this sample, this clonotype turned up many times. The chain couples TRBV29-1 to TRBJ2-1; 11 bases match TRBD2. The V and J ends lost 4 bases and 3 bases, in that order; junction bases with no gene match: 5. This CDR3 is 15 amino acids long. Germline CDR1 reads SQVTM; CDR2 reads ANQGSEA. For the CDR3, the DNA is TGCAGCGTTGTTCTAGCGGGAGGCCTCTACAATGAGCAGTTCTTC. Its translation is CSVVLAGGLYNEQFF.

The chain has TRBV7-6 and TRBJ2-5; TRBD2 is a possible D gene (5 bases). Germline assignment: CDR1 SGHVS and CDR2 FNYEAQ. The V end lost 1 base, the J end lost 4 bases, and 10 bases lay between the germline ends. The CDR3 sequence is 14 residues long. The CDR3 is CASSLEGRGETQYF. CDR3 in DNA: TGTGCCAGCAGCTTAGAAGGCCGGGGAGAGACCCAGTACTTC. Full variable domain (outside the CDR3, taken from reference TRBV7-6 and TRBJ2-5): GAGVSQSPRYKVTKRGQDVALRCDPISGHVSLYWYRQALGQGPEFLTYFNYEAQQDKSGLPNDRFSAERPEGSISTLTIQRTEQRDSAMYRCASSLEGRGETQYFGPGTRLLVL.

Ten or more counts support this clonotype. The chain has TRBV20-1 and TRBJ2-7, with no clear D. The CDR3 length is 17 residues. From germline, CDR1 is DFQATT and CDR2 SNEGSKA (reference sequence). V lost 1 base and J 0 bases, leaving 19 bases between the germline ends. The CDR3 DNA reads as TGCAGTGCTAGAGGTATAATGACACCCAGGAGCTCCTACGAGCAGTACTTC. It is translated as CSARGIMTPRSSYEQYF.